These 5 T cell receptor beta chains share one sample of origin, sequenced in a study of Ad26.COV2.S vaccination and SARS-CoV-2 variants (dated by TCRdb to the early 2020s). Library construction relied on the immunoSEQ multiplex PCR assay. TCRdb retrieved this table from immuneACCESS and kept in-frame rearrangements only. Not all clones are present; in checked studies, unresolved V genes account for under half, and no reason is known for the remainder. The sample table records about 350,000 clones; approximately 86% of these occur just once. Together, the top ten hold 9.5% to 12% of the sample. The sample's treatment or condition label, in plain terms: approximately 18 received Ad26.COV2.S at low or high dose, single or two shots; several received placebo; per-sample allocation not given. Repertoires of vaccine and placebo recipients were sequenced from samples taken on day 63 after the first injection.

The sequenced sample was peripheral blood, obtained in a trial of Ad26.COV2.S vaccine versus placebo. The source is a person between 18 and 65 years old who received the Ad26.COV2.S COVID-19 vaccine or a placebo.

This chain uses TRBV10-2 with TRBJ1-6; D might be TRBD1 (5 bases). The germline V and J ends were trimmed by 8 bases and 8 bases, with 19 bases remaining between them. The length of the CDR3 is 15 residues. Germline values: CDR1 WSHSY, CDR2 SAAADI. The CDR3 loop reads CASGGLDRTDSPLHF. The CDR3 DNA is TGCGCCAGCGGGGGGTTAGACAGAACGGATTCACCCCTCCACTTT.

V is TRBV29-1 and J is TRBJ2-7, with 7 bases identical to TRBD2. This CDR3 comprises 11 residues. With 6 bases clipped from V and 3 bases from J, the junction kept 2 bases outside the gene matches. Germline values: CDR1 SQVTM, CDR2 ANQGSEA. The CDR3 nucleotides read TGCAGCGTGGGGGGGATCTACGAGCAGTACTTC. It encodes CSVGGIYEQYF.

The V gene is TRBV9, the J gene TRBJ1-1; D uncertain. Looked up from germline, CDR1 is SGDLS and CDR2 is YYNGEE. V lost 4 bases and J 0 bases, leaving 7 bases between the germline ends. The CDR3 runs to 13 residues. The CDR3 nucleotides read TGTGCCAGCAGCTTCCGCATGAACACTGAAGCTTTCTTT. Translation: CASSFRMNTEAFF.

V and J are TRBV5-1 and TRBJ1-1, with a possible D match to TRBD1 (5 bases). V was clipped by 3 bases and J by 3 bases, with 12 bases between them. The V gene's germline CDR1 is SGHRS and CDR2 YFSETQ. This CDR3 contains 14 residues. The CDR3 reads CASSSALGDTEAFF. As DNA, the CDR3 is TGCGCCAGCAGCTCCGCTTTAGGGGACACTGAAGCTTTCTTT. The whole variable domain, remainder taken from reference TRBV5-1 and TRBJ1-1, is KAGVTQTPRYLIKTRGQQVTLSCSPISGHRSVSWYQQTPGQGLQFLFEYFSETQRNKGNFPGRFSGRQFSNSRSEMNVSTLELGDSALYLCASSSALGDTEAFFGQGTRLTVV.

V is TRBV9 and J is TRBJ2-2; D possibly corresponds to TRBD2 (6 bases). This CDR3 is built from 18 residues. Trimming removed 1 base from V and 0 bases from J, with 16 bases in between. Germline CDR1 is SGDLS and CDR2 is YYNGEE. The CDR3 sequence is CASSVFPGGTTNTGELFF. In DNA, the CDR3 is TGTGCCAGCAGCGTATTCCCCGGCGGGACCACGAACACCGGGGAGCTGTTTTTT.